The sample holds many counts of the clone carrying this TCR beta chain. TCRdb re-called the reads through MiXCR, storing one row per CDR3 protein. The sample has around 74,000 distinct CDR3 sequences; about 4% are singletons. This entry is derived from a study of T cell repertoires in cytomegalovirus infection. This CDR3 comprises 11 residues. Trimming shortened V by 9 bases and J by 7 bases, and 9 bases separated the two germline ends. CDR1 and CDR2 (germline): KGHDR, SFDVKD. This receptor was taken from a human donor in good health (CMV status not recorded). Some clones in this sample may be carry-over from other donors' samples. The sequenced sample consisted of PBMCs. The rearrangement joins TRBV24-1 to TRBJ2-1; D not resolved. DNA of the CDR3: TGTGCCACCGGCAGACAAAATGAGCAGTTCTTC. It translates to CATGRQNEQFF.